Shown below are 29 T cell receptor beta chains from a single sample sequenced in a study of T cell repertoires in cytomegalovirus infection. TCRdb used MiXCR to reprocess the reads, holding one entry per CDR3 protein. The data contain about 570,000 distinct CDR3 sequences, roughly 43% of them singletons. These receptors lack a known antigen. The sequencing here drew on cultured PBMCs, taken from culture after CMV antigen stimulation. The origin of the receptors is a human donor in good health (CMV status not recorded). Some clones in this sample may be carry-over from other donors' samples.

The chain joins TRBV19 to TRBJ1-1; D perhaps matches TRBD1 (6 bases). CDR1 is LNHDA, CDR2 SQIVND, per germline (reference sequence). The V and J ends lost 9 bases and 1 base respectively, with 15 bases between them. The CDR3 runs 14 residues. The CDR3 coding sequence is TGTGCCAGCTACCGCAGGGGACCGAACACTGAAGCTTTCTTT. Amino acid sequence: CASYRRGPNTEAFF. The full variable domain, completed using reference TRBV19 and TRBJ1-1, is DGGITQSPKYLFRKEGQNVTLSCEQNLNHDAMYWYRQDPGQGLRLIYYSQIVNDFQKGDIAEGYSVSREKKESFPLTVTSAQKNPTAFYLCASYRRGPNTEAFFGQGTRLTVV.

This chain connects TRBV6-6 to TRBJ1-1; D is perhaps TRBD1 (6 bases). The germline V gene encodes CDR1 MNHNY and CDR2 SVGAGI (reference sequence). The CDR3 has 14 residues. The V end was cut by 6 bases, the J end by 10 bases, with 21 bases between. CDR3 in amino acids: CASSADRSSLGAFF. In DNA, the CDR3 is TGTGCCAGCAGCGCCGACAGGTCATCCCTTGGAGCTTTCTTT.

J is TRBJ1-5 and V is TRBV4-1; D perhaps matches TRBD1 (5 bases). The length of the CDR3 is 16 residues. V lost 1 base and J 7 bases, leaving 17 bases between the germline ends. The V gene's germline CDR1 is MGHRA and CDR2 YSYEKL. CDR3 DNA: TGCGCCAGCAGCCAAGTGAAGGGGCCGCCAGGGCAGCCCCAGCATTTT. It translates to CASSQVKGPPGQPQHF.

The chain combines TRBV12-3 or TRBV12-4 with TRBJ1-5, with TRBD1 matching 7 bases. This CDR3 has 16 amino acids. V was clipped by 1 base and J by 5 bases; unmatched bases: 8. CDR3 sequence (DNA): TGTGCCAGCAGTTTAGACTCTGACAGGGCGGATCAGCCCCAGCATTTT. Amino acid sequence: CASSLDSDRADQPQHF.

This chain uses TRBV4-1 with TRBJ2-7; D may match TRBD1 or TRBD2 (5 bases each). Trimming stripped 1 base from V and 0 bases from J, with 13 bases between. The germline V gene encodes CDR1 MGHRA and CDR2 YSYEKL. The CDR3 contains 16 residues. CDR3 amino acids: CASSQVRGPSSYEQYF. In DNA, the CDR3 is TGCGCCAGCAGCCAAGTGAGGGGTCCGAGCTCCTACGAGCAGTACTTC.

In this sample, this clonotype turned up a few times. This sequence joins TRBV15 and TRBJ1-4; D remains unclear. Trimming pared 5 bases from V and 8 bases from J, leaving 21 bases between. Germline V gene sequence: CDR1 LNHNV, CDR2 YYDKDF (reference sequence). This CDR3 has 16 amino acids. The CDR3 DNA reads as TGTGCCACCAGCCCCCTCGCGGTCCGAGGGAAGGAAAAACTGTTTTTT. Protein sequence: CATSPLAVRGKEKLFF. Based on the CDR3 plus reference TRBV15 and TRBJ1-4, the full variable domain is DAMVIQNPRYQVTQFGKPVTLSCSQTLNHNVMYWYQQKSSQAPKLLFHYYDKDFNNEADTPDNFQSRRPNTSFCFLDIRSPGLGDTAMYLCATSPLAVRGKEKLFFGSGTQLSVL.

This clonotype was recorded a few times. The V call is TRBV12-3 or TRBV12-4, the J call TRBJ1-5, with 9 bases matching TRBD1. Germline trimming cut 8 bases from V and 6 bases from J; bases unmatched to any gene: 8. CDR3 length: 14 amino acids. The CDR3 sequence is CASGTTGGGQPQHF. The CDR3 DNA sequence: TGTGCCAGCGGAACTACAGGGGGCGGTCAGCCCCAGCATTTT.

This clonotype has just a few counts. This chain connects TRBV29-1 to TRBJ2-3; 13 bases map to TRBD2. The CDR3 consists of 15 residues. V lost 6 bases and J lost 3; bases outside the gene matches: 6. Germline assignment: CDR1 SQVTM and CDR2 ANQGSEA. CDR3 bases: TGCAGCGTGTTTGGGACTAGCGGGGTGACAGATACGCAGTATTTT. It is translated as CSVFGTSGVTDTQYF.

In this sample, this clonotype turned up a few times. J is TRBJ2-1 and V is TRBV7-9, with 7 bases identical to TRBD1. The junction had 7 bases not matched to a gene; V was cut back by 2 bases and J by 6 bases. The CDR3 totals 15 residues. Germline-derived CDR1 and CDR2 are SEHNR and FQNEAQ (reference sequence). The DNA of the CDR3 is TGTGCCAGCAGCTTACCGGGACAGAGCCTCAATGAGCAGTTCTTC. This encodes CASSLPGQSLNEQFF.

V gene TRBV6-1 combines with J gene TRBJ2-7; 10 nucleotides match TRBD2. Germline V gene sequence: CDR1 MNHNS, CDR2 SASEGT. CDR3 length: 14 residues. The trim removed 4 bases at V and 2 bases at J, leaving 2 bases unmatched. The CDR3 nucleotides are TGTGCCAGCAGTGTCACTAGCGGGGCCTACGAGCAGTACTTC. It encodes CASSVTSGAYEQYF.

The V call is TRBV15, the J call TRBJ2-1, with D unclear. V was trimmed by 0 bases and J by 0 bases, leaving 9 bases between them. The CDR3 has 16 residues. CDR1 and CDR2 (germline): LNHNV, YYDKDF (reference sequence). In DNA, the CDR3 is TGTGCCACCAGCAGAGATTTAGCATCCTCCTACAATGAGCAGTTCTTC. Translating it yields CATSRDLASSYNEQFF.

The J gene is TRBJ2-5, the V gene TRBV12-3 or TRBV12-4; TRBD2 agrees at 7 bases. There are 14 residues in the CDR3. V shed 8 bases, J shed 10 bases, and the junction held 16 bases outside the gene matches. The CDR3 reads CASGGAGPEGDQYF. CDR3 coding DNA: TGTGCCAGCGGTGGAGCGGGGCCTGAGGGTGACCAGTACTTC.

The CDR3 spells CASSLGTAISETQYF. As DNA, the CDR3 is TGTGCCAGCAGTTTAGGGACAGCCATATCCGAGACCCAGTACTTC. The genes are TRBV28 and TRBJ2-5, with 7 bases fitting TRBD1. The CDR3 length is 15 residues. Trimming removed 2 bases from V and 5 bases from J; junction bases left unmatched: 8. The germline V gene encodes CDR1 MDHEN and CDR2 SYDVKM.

The rearrangement uses TRBV5-1 and TRBJ1-1, with D unresolved. CDR3 length: 14 residues. The germline CDR1 and CDR2 sequences are SGHRS and YFSETQ. Trimming pared 2 bases from V and 3 bases from J, leaving 11 bases between. The CDR3 DNA sequence: TGCGCCAGCAGCTTCCAAACGAAGGACACTGAAGCTTTCTTT. It is translated as CASSFQTKDTEAFF. Based on the CDR3 plus reference TRBV5-1 and TRBJ1-1, the full variable domain is KAGVTQTPRYLIKTRGQQVTLSCSPISGHRSVSWYQQTPGQGLQFLFEYFSETQRNKGNFPGRFSGRQFSNSRSEMNVSTLELGDSALYLCASSFQTKDTEAFFGQGTRLTVV.

This clonotype turned up a few times. The rearrangement joins TRBV4-1 to TRBJ2-1; 8 nucleotides agree with TRBD2. Germline trimming cut 0 bases from V and 8 bases from J; bases unmatched to any gene: 18. CDR1 is MGHRA, CDR2 YSYEKL, per germline. CDR3 length: 19 residues. The CDR3 here is CASSQDRDVSGRFGDEQFF. DNA for the CDR3: TGCGCCAGCAGCCAAGATCGGGATGTAAGCGGGAGATTTGGCGATGAGCAGTTCTTC.

This chain connects TRBV5-6 to TRBJ2-7; 13 bases match TRBD2. The V and J ends lost 3 bases and 5 bases, in that order; junction bases with no gene match: 17. The CDR3 totals 19 residues. CDR1 SGHDT and CDR2 YYEEEE come from the germline V gene. CDR3 coding DNA: TGTGCCAGCAGCTCACCGACCGGACTAGCGGGAGTGGCACAAGACGAGCAGTACTTC. The encoded protein is CASSSPTGLAGVAQDEQYF.

This chain links TRBV6-5 with TRBJ2-5; D is uncertain. Trimming removed 2 bases from V and 1 base from J, with 8 bases in between. CDR1 MNHEY and CDR2 SVGAGI come from the germline V gene. The CDR3 contains 14 residues. The CDR3 reads CASSYRAPQETQYF. CDR3 sequence (DNA): TGTGCCAGCAGTTACAGGGCGCCCCAAGAGACCCAGTACTTC.

The chain uses TRBV6-1 and TRBJ2-5; D is possibly TRBD1 (5 bases). The V and J ends lost 1 base and 4 bases respectively, with 10 bases between them. This CDR3 is built from 14 residues. The V gene's germline CDR1 is MNHNS and CDR2 SASEGT. CDR3 sequence reads: CASSEEPRGETQYF. In DNA form, the CDR3 reads TGTGCCAGCAGTGAAGAGCCTAGGGGAGAGACCCAGTACTTC.

The rearrangement joins TRBV11-2 to TRBJ1-2; D gene ambiguous. The length of the CDR3 is 12 residues. Germline assignment: CDR1 SGHAT and CDR2 FQNNGV. V was shortened by 5 bases and J by 7 bases, with 11 bases between the two germline ends. CDR3 sequence: CASSPLPGGYTF. The CDR3 DNA is TGTGCCAGCAGCCCCCTCCCTGGTGGCTACACCTTC.

This clonotype was detected only a few times. The CDR3 loop is CASSLTSGETQYF. DNA of the CDR3: TGTGCCAGCAGCTTGACTAGCGGGGAGACCCAGTACTTC. The chain uses TRBV7-2 and TRBJ2-5; TRBD2 aligns across 10 bases. Germline trimming cut 3 bases from V and 5 bases from J; bases unmatched to any gene: 0. CDR3 length equals 13 residues. The germline CDR1 and CDR2 sequences are SGHTA and FQGNSA.

This clonotype appeared a few times. This chain uses TRBV7-2 with TRBJ2-1, with TRBD2 as a possible D gene (6 bases). Trimming removed 5 bases from V and 7 bases from J, with 18 bases in between. Germline loops: CDR1 SGHTA, CDR2 FQGNSA. The CDR3 extends over 15 amino acids. The CDR3 protein is CASSASGLGGNEQFF. DNA for the CDR3: TGTGCCAGCAGCGCTTCGGGACTTGGTGGAAATGAGCAGTTCTTC.

This clonotype was observed a handful of times. V and J are TRBV29-1 and TRBJ1-5; TRBD1 is a possible D gene (5 bases). The CDR3 extends over 17 amino acids. Germline values: CDR1 SQVTM, CDR2 ANQGSEA. Trimming removed 8 bases from V and 0 bases from J, with 23 bases in between. The CDR3 protein is CSPSRCRGKYSNQPQHF. The CDR3 coding sequence is TGCAGCCCCTCCAGATGTAGGGGAAAATATAGCAATCAGCCCCAGCATTTT.

V usage is TRBV2 and J usage is TRBJ1-4; D is unclear. This CDR3 region has 14 residues. V was shortened by 8 bases and J by 4 bases, with 14 bases between the two germline ends. Germline V gives CDR1 SNHLY, CDR2 FYNNEI. The CDR3 coding sequence is TGTGCCAGCGGAAAAGGACGGGTTAATGAAAAACTGTTTTTT. Translation: CASGKGRVNEKLFF. The full variable domain, its missing parts supplied by reference TRBV2 and TRBJ1-4, is EPEVTQTPSHQVTQMGQEVILRCVPISNHLYFYWYRQILGQKVEFLVSFYNNEISEKSEIFDDQFSVERPDGSNFTLKIRSTKLEDSAMYFCASGKGRVNEKLFFGSGTQLSVL.

The count of this clonotype is one. The chain uses TRBV6-6 and TRBJ2-1; no reliable D call. The germline V and J ends were trimmed by 0 bases and 1 base, with 7 bases remaining between them. Germline loops: CDR1 MNHNY, CDR2 SVGAGI (reference sequence). There are 15 residues in the CDR3. CDR3 DNA sequence: TGTGCCAGCAGTTACTCGTGGGGTTCCTACAATGAGCAGTTCTTC. This translates into CASSYSWGSYNEQFF.

This rearrangement joins TRBV7-9 to TRBJ2-1; tentatively, D is TRBD2 (6 bases). Germline CDR1 SEHNR, CDR2 FQNEAQ (reference sequence). V dropped 5 bases and J dropped 5 bases, with 22 bases sitting between them. CDR3 length: 17 amino acids. Here the CDR3 reads CASSARTILNTHNEQFF. The CDR3 DNA reads TGTGCCAGCAGCGCAAGGACTATCCTCAACACACACAATGAGCAGTTCTTC.

CDR3 nucleotides: TGTGCCAGCAGTTTGTTGGGACAGGGGGGCAATCAGCCCCAGCATTTT. Protein product: CASSLLGQGGNQPQHF. The V gene is TRBV28, the J gene TRBJ1-5; 11 bases align to TRBD1. Trimming cost V 3 bases and J 2 bases; bases outside gene matches: 3. Germline CDR1 reads MDHEN; CDR2 reads SYDVKM. The CDR3 is made up of 16 amino acids.

This clonotype was detected only once. The CDR3 protein is CSVERGVNTEAFF. CDR3 DNA sequence: TGCAGCGTTGAAAGGGGCGTGAACACTGAAGCTTTCTTT. V usage is TRBV29-1 and J usage is TRBJ1-1; possibly TRBD1 for D (5 bases). This CDR3 spans 13 amino acids. V was shortened by 2 bases and J by 0 bases, with 7 bases between the two germline ends. The germline CDR1 and CDR2 sequences are SQVTM and ANQGSEA.

This clonotype showed up just once. This chain connects TRBV4-1 to TRBJ1-6, with D maybe TRBD1 (5 bases). Germline-derived CDR1 and CDR2 are MGHRA and YSYEKL. Trimming took 4 bases from V and 8 from J, leaving 15 bases between them. The CDR3 runs to 15 residues. The CDR3 region has the DNA TGCGCCAGCAGCCCTGACAGTTCGTCTTATTCACCCCTCCACTTT. Residues: CASSPDSSSYSPLHF.

This clonotype was observed a few times. The chain combines TRBV6-2 or TRBV6-3 with TRBJ2-7, with a possible D match to TRBD2 (6 bases). The germline V and J ends were trimmed by 2 bases and 0 bases, with 8 bases remaining between them. The length of the CDR3 is 14 residues. Looked up from germline, CDR1 is MNHEY and CDR2 is SVGEGT. The CDR3 spells CASSYTGVSYEQYF. The CDR3 DNA reads as TGTGCCAGCAGTTACACGGGGGTCTCCTACGAGCAGTACTTC.